This TCR beta chain was recovered during a study of blood T cell repertoires in COVID-19. Study-wide context: PBMCs, B-cell-depleted T cells, or T cells were the source of the cDNA or gDNA that made up the material.

CDR1 is SGHTA and CDR2 is FQGNSA in the germline V gene. The CDR3 is 12 residues long. V was shortened by 8 bases and J by 3 bases, with 7 bases between the two germline ends. Per the original data handling: Scientists estimated how many nucleated cells there were by amplifying reference gene primers. The protocol was immunoSEQ multiplex PCR, while the TCRdb copy is restricted to in-frame clones and leaves out a portion. The V and J calls and clone size are taken from that table; D and trimming were inferred from the DNA. The sample lists roughly 250,000 clones, about nine tenths seen once, with approximately 12% in the top ten.

The receptor's source is a woman under 40 with COVID-19, enrolled during active disease. This chain connects TRBV7-2 to TRBJ2-2; D is unclear. Sequencing was performed on peripheral blood. CDR3 in amino acids: CASVRDTGELFF. The CDR3 DNA sequence: TGTGCCAGCGTACGGGACACCGGGGAGCTGTTTTTT.